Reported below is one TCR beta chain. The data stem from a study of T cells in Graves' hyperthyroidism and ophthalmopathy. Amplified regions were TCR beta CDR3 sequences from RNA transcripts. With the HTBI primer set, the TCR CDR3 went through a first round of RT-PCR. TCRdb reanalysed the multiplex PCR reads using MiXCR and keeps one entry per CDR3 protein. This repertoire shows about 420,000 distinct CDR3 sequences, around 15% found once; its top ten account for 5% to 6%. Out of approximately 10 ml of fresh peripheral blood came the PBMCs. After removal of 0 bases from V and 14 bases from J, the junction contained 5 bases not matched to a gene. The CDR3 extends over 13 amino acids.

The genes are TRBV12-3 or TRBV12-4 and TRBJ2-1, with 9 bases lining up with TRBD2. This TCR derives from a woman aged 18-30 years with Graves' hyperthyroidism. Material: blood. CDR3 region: CASSLAVSGSKFF. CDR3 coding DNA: TGTGCCAGCAGTTTAGCAGTTAGCGGGAGTAAGTTCTTC.